The rows below give T cell receptor beta chains drawn from one sample of a study of CD8+ T cells in alopecia areata. The protocol was immunoSEQ multiplex PCR, while the TCRdb copy is restricted to in-frame clones and leaves out a portion. In the table there are approximately 120,000 clones, roughly 50% of which are singletons. Sample: NKG2D-low CD8+ T cells sorted from blood. These receptors all stem from a human donor with alopecia areata. Both conserved end residues are part of each CDR3. Each record gives: D gene, clone size, V gene, J gene, CDR3 protein, CDR3 DNA. D genes are given only for firm matches. Clone size is not always given. Where it is, it says once, few, many or a class for expanded clones.

>TRBD1|few|TRBV29-1|TRBJ2-3
CSFSGTGGTDTQYF
TGCAGCTTTTCGGGGACAGGGGGAACAGATACGCAGTATTTT
>NA|NA|TRBV28|TRBJ2-7
CASSSGQGYSGEQYF
TGTGCCAGCAGCTCCGGTCAGGGGTATTCGGGAGAGCAGTACTTC
>NA|NA|TRBV29-1|TRBJ2-2
CSADRAGELFF
TGCAGTGCGGACAGAGCCGGGGAGCTGTTTTTT
>NA|few|TRBV15|TRBJ1-5
CATSRDWGNQPQHF
TGTGCCACCAGCAGAGATTGGGGGAATCAGCCCCAGCATTTT
>TRBD1|NA|TRBV30|TRBJ2-1
CAWSAGDRAFGYEQFF
TGTGCCTGGAGTGCGGGGGACAGGGCTTTTGGTTATGAGCAGTTCTTC
>NA|NA|TRBV5-6|TRBJ2-1
CASSLRPYNEQFF
TGTGCCAGCAGCCTGCGACCCTACAATGAGCAGTTCTTC
>NA|NA|TRBV2|TRBJ2-3
CASSTDSWGADTQYF
TGTGCCAGCAGCACCGACTCCTGGGGGGCCGATACGCAGTATTTT
>TRBD2|NA|TRBV5-4|TRBJ2-3
CASSLVVTSVGDTQYF
TGTGCCAGCAGCTTGGTTGTGACTAGCGTCGGAGATACGCAGTATTTT
>NA|NA|TRBV29-1|TRBJ2-2
CSVEYQNTGELFF
TGCAGCGTTGAATATCAGAACACCGGGGAGCTGTTTTTT
>NA|medium-sized|TRBV7-9|TRBJ2-3
CASSPPETSDTQYF
TGTGCCAGCAGCCCCCCTGAAACGTCCGATACGCAGTATTTT
>NA|few|TRBV7-9|TRBJ2-5
CASSTIQETQYF
TGTGCCAGCAGCACCATCCAAGAGACCCAGTACTTC
>NA|NA|TRBV29-1|TRBJ2-5
CSVAPGVGQETQYF
TGCAGCGTGGCCCCTGGTGTTGGCCAAGAGACCCAGTACTTC
>NA|NA|TRBV11-2|TRBJ2-2
CASSFGGELFF
TGTGCCAGCAGCTTCGGCGGGGAGCTGTTTTTT
>NA|NA|TRBV30|TRBJ2-7
CASGGDTYEQYF
TGTGCCTCTGGGGGGGACACCTACGAGCAGTACTTC
>NA|NA|TRBV2|TRBJ1-3
CASRPHASDTIYF
TGTGCCAGCAGGCCCCATGCTTCGGACACCATATATTTT
>NA|NA|TRBV30|TRBJ2-7
CAWSVGGSYEQYF
TGTGCCTGGAGTGTGGGCGGCTCCTACGAGCAGTACTTC
>NA|few|TRBV29-1|TRBJ2-5
CSVVSAQVGETQYF
TGCAGCGTTGTGTCGGCCCAGGTCGGAGAGACCCAGTACTTC
>TRBD1|NA|TRBV30|TRBJ1-1
CAWRDRQGTEAFF
TGTGCCTGGAGGGACAGGCAGGGCACTGAAGCTTTCTTT
>TRBD2|few|TRBV29-1|TRBJ2-3
CSVGAGALPGGHLDTQYF
TGCAGCGTGGGGGCAGGGGCACTACCGGGAGGGCATTTAGATACGCAGTATTTT
>NA|NA|TRBV5-1|TRBJ2-1
CASSRGREQFF
TGCGCCAGCAGTCGTGGCCGCGAGCAGTTCTTC
>NA|NA|TRBV6-5|TRBJ1-6
CASTDRWGSSPLHF
TGTGCCAGCACAGATCGCTGGGGAAGCTCACCCCTCCACTTT
>TRBD2|few|TRBV6-5|TRBJ2-7
CASSYGTSGPYEQYF
TGTGCCAGCAGTTACGGGACTAGCGGGCCCTACGAGCAGTACTTC
>NA|once|TRBV27|TRBJ2-1
CASGLRGSNEQFF
TGTGCCAGTGGGTTAAGGGGGTCCAATGAGCAGTTCTTC
>TRBD2|NA|TRBV7-9|TRBJ2-5
CASSSRVTSGGLETQYF
TGTGCCAGCAGTTCACGAGTGACTAGCGGGGGGCTGGAGACCCAGTACTTC
>TRBD1|NA|TRBV19|TRBJ1-1
CASQAVSGTGDTEAFF
TGTGCCAGCCAAGCAGTATCCGGGACAGGGGACACTGAAGCTTTCTTT
>NA|NA|TRBV29-1|TRBJ1-1
CSVNRGTEAFF
TGCAGCGTTAACCGGGGCACTGAAGCTTTCTTT
>NA|NA|TRBV12-5|TRBJ2-7
CASGLTIGASYEQYF
TGTGCTAGTGGTTTGACCATCGGGGCCAGCTACGAGCAGTACTTC
>NA|NA|TRBV5-6|TRBJ2-3
CANSLGNTDTQYF
TGTGCCAACAGCCTGGGGAACACAGATACGCAGTATTTT
>TRBD1|NA|TRBV29-1|TRBJ2-3
CSVEFFEKGGRGLTSSTDTQYF
TGCAGCGTTGAGTTTTTTGAGAAGGGAGGCAGGGGGCTAACATCGAGCACAGATACGCAGTATTTT
>NA|few|TRBV29-1|TRBJ2-5
CSVEVRDGSQGETQYF
TGCAGCGTTGAAGTTCGCGACGGCTCGCAGGGGGAGACCCAGTACTTC
>NA|NA|TRBV2|TRBJ2-4
CASSPGTFIQYF
TGTGCCAGCAGTCCCGGGACCTTCATTCAGTACTTC
>TRBD1|NA|TRBV11-1|TRBJ2-5
CASSSTTGTAQETQYF
TGTGCCAGCAGTTCAACGACCGGGACAGCCCAAGAGACCCAGTACTTC
>NA|NA|TRBV9|TRBJ2-5
CASSGPQETQYF
TGTGCCAGCAGCGGGCCTCAAGAGACCCAGTACTTC
>NA|NA|TRBV5-6|TRBJ1-5
CASSRAQGKEQPQHF
TGTGCCAGCAGCCGGGCCCAGGGGAAGGAACAGCCCCAGCATTTT
>NA|NA|TRBV30|TRBJ1-1
CAWRAWDTEAFF
TGTGCCTGGAGGGCGTGGGACACTGAAGCTTTCTTT
>NA|NA|TRBV5-4|TRBJ1-1
CASSSTGTGVWEAFF
TGTGCCAGCAGCTCCACCGGAACGGGGGTGTGGGAAGCTTTCTTT
>NA|NA|TRBV2|TRBJ2-1
CASSDQLSPGSSYNEQFF
TGTGCCAGCAGTGACCAATTATCCCCGGGTAGCTCCTACAATGAGCAGTTCTTC
>NA|NA|TRBV25-1|TRBJ2-5
CASSYRGSETQYF
TGTGCCAGCAGTTATCGCGGGTCGGAGACCCAGTACTTC
>TRBD1|NA|TRBV2|TRBJ2-7
CASFGDREEQYF
TGTGCCAGCTTCGGGGACAGGGAGGAGCAGTACTTC
>NA|NA|TRBV4-1|TRBJ2-7
CASSQASDLEQYF
TGCGCCAGCAGCCAGGCGAGTGACTTGGAGCAGTACTTC
>NA|few|TRBV7-2|TRBJ2-4
CASSLAPPDSANIQYF
TGTGCCAGCAGCTTAGCACCGCCAGATTCGGCCAACATTCAGTACTTC
>TRBD2|few|TRBV28|TRBJ2-5
CASSRIASGRETQYF
TGTGCCAGCAGCCGAATCGCTAGCGGGAGAGAGACCCAGTACTTC